These 9 T cell receptor beta chains were sequenced from one sample in a study of early stage breast cancer tumors. Assay: immunoSEQ multiplex PCR; the TCRdb copy retains only in-frame clones and omits some. The data contain over 25,000 clones, under 75% of them singletons. Sequenced input: blood. The receptors stem from a person between 50 and 60 years old with breast cancer.

The chain joins TRBV9 to TRBJ2-3; TRBD1 or TRBD2 may be the D gene (6 bases each). CDR3 length: 15 residues. Germline lookup yields CDR1 SGDLS and CDR2 YYNGEE. The germline V and J ends were trimmed by 4 bases and 6 bases, with 18 bases remaining between them. CDR3 in amino acids: CASSQERRDMDTQYF. The DNA of the CDR3 is TGTGCCAGCAGCCAGGAGCGGAGGGACATGGATACGCAGTATTTT.

This clone has only a few counts. The chain joins TRBV7-8 to TRBJ2-7; D uncertain. The CDR3 is 14 amino acids. V shed 1 base and J shed 4 bases, with 11 bases lying between them. CDR1 SGHVS and CDR2 FQNEAQ come from the germline V gene. CDR3 region: CASSLGLGSYEQYF. The CDR3 region has the DNA TGTGCCAGCAGCTTAGGCTTAGGGTCTTACGAGCAGTACTTC.

The chain is built from TRBV7-9 and TRBJ1-2; TRBD1 might be the D (6 bases). The V end lost 5 bases, the J end lost 3 bases, and 10 bases lay between the germline ends. This CDR3 has 13 amino acids. Germline values: CDR1 SEHNR, CDR2 FQNEAQ (reference sequence). The CDR3 nucleotides are TGTGCCAGCAGCACACAGGGTGACTATGGCTACACCTTC. Protein: CASSTQGDYGYTF.

The CDR3 spells CASSTGTGGNYGYTF. The DNA of the CDR3 is TGTGCCAGCAGTACCGGGACAGGGGGTAACTATGGCTACACCTTC. The chain has TRBV6-5 and TRBJ1-2; 11 nucleotides agree with TRBD1. This CDR3 contains 15 residues. Germline V gene data show CDR1 as MNHEY and CDR2 as SVGAGI. V lost 5 bases, J lost 1 base, and 3 bases stayed unmatched.

This sequence joins TRBV7-3 and TRBJ1-2; D ambiguous. Per the germline V gene, CDR1 is SGHTA and CDR2 is FQGTGA. CDR3 size: 17 residues. The germline V and J ends were trimmed by 1 base and 3 bases, with 18 bases remaining between them. The CDR3 loop is CASSLMVGPILYYGYTF. The CDR3 bases are TGTGCCAGCAGCTTAATGGTGGGTCCTATCTTGTACTATGGCTACACCTTC.

This clone was counted between two and nine times. The chain has TRBV27 and TRBJ2-7, with TRBD2 matching over 14 bases. V lost 4 bases to trimming and J lost 3 bases; unmatched junction nucleotides: 2. The length of the CDR3 is 15 residues. Germline V CDR1 and CDR2: MNHEY, SMNVEV (reference sequence). The CDR3 loop is CASSSTSGRVYEQYF. CDR3 nucleotides: TGTGCCAGCAGTTCGACTAGCGGGAGGGTCTACGAGCAGTACTTC.

The rearrangement links TRBV6-5 to TRBJ1-3; a possible D gene is TRBD1 (6 bases). Between the trimmed V and J ends, which lost 6 bases and 7 bases, there was a span of 19 bases. The CDR3 totals 15 residues. The germline V gene encodes CDR1 MNHEY and CDR2 SVGAGI. The CDR3 sequence: CASSPLTQGFNTIYF. The CDR3 nucleotides read TGTGCCAGCAGCCCGTTAACACAGGGATTTAACACCATATATTTT.

The chain employs TRBV20-1 and TRBJ2-5; a possible D gene is TRBD1 (5 bases). The CDR3 consists of 11 residues. V dropped 4 bases and J dropped 5 bases, with 8 bases sitting between them. Germline V gene lookup returns CDR1 DFQATT and CDR2 SNEGSKA (reference sequence). The CDR3 DNA follows: TGCAGTGCTACAGGGTGGGAGACCCAGTACTTC. Protein sequence: CSATGWETQYF.

The chain couples TRBV7-2 to TRBJ1-5; D gene uncertain. The germline gives CDR1 SGHTA, CDR2 FQGNSA. The CDR3 is 16 amino acids. V was cut by 5 bases and J by 0 bases, with 14 bases left in between. The CDR3: CASSLGRPNSNQPQHF. Here the CDR3 DNA reads TGTGCCAGCAGCCTCGGGAGACCCAATAGCAATCAGCCCCAGCATTTT. Complete variable domain (other parts from reference TRBV7-2 and TRBJ1-5): GAGVSQSPSNKVTEKGKDVELRCDPISGHTALYWYRQSLGQGLEFLIYFQGNSAPDKSGLPSDRFSAERTGGSVSTLTIQRTQQEDSAVYLCASSLGRPNSNQPQHFGDGTRLSIL.